The entry below gives a single T cell receptor beta chain sequence along with its context. After removal of 4 bases from V and 6 bases from J, the junction contained 5 bases not matched to a gene. The CDR3 consists of 13 residues. Looked up from germline, CDR1 is SQVTM and CDR2 is ANQGSEA. The sample belongs to a study of OX40 agonist ivuxolimab in advanced cancers. Study summary: Three patients responded partially, comprising one with hepatocellular carcinoma and two with cutaneous melanoma.

Generated by immunoSEQ multiplex PCR, the TCRdb table keeps only in-frame clones and is missing some. The sample shows over 20,000 clones, almost 85% of them seen only once. The sequences come from CD4+ or CD8+ T cells sorted from blood, collected in a trial of the OX40 agonist ivuxolimab. This chain links TRBV29-1 with TRBJ2-1; TRBD2 matches at 8 bases. This TCR derives from an adult with an advanced solid tumor such as melanoma, head and neck, liver or kidney cancer. The CDR3 DNA sequence: TGCAGCGTTGTTACCGGGAGGGCCAATGAGCAGTTCTTC. Translated: CSVVTGRANEQFF.